This entry lists 14 T cell receptor beta chains sequenced from one sample in a study of blood T cell repertoires in COVID-19. The assay was immunoSEQ multiplex PCR, and TCRdb's table has in-frame clones only and misses some. Among roughly 200,000 clones listed, more than 65% were seen once. The sequencing input was peripheral blood. The origin of the receptors is a woman aged 80 or older with acute or convalescent COVID-19.

The table lists this clone with a few counts. V and J are TRBV28 and TRBJ1-1; weak D call: TRBD1 (6 bases). Germline CDR1 and CDR2: MDHEN and SYDVKM. The CDR3 sequence is 15 residues long. The V gene lost 1 base and the J gene lost 1 base, with 10 bases spanning the gap. As DNA, the CDR3 is TGTGCCAGCAGTTTATTAGGCAGGGGGAACACTGAAGCTTTCTTT. This sequence encodes CASSLLGRGNTEAFF.

V usage is TRBV9 and J usage is TRBJ1-4, with 9 nucleotides matching TRBD1. CDR3 length equals 16 residues. V lost 3 bases and J lost 7; bases outside the gene matches: 10. Germline values: CDR1 SGDLS, CDR2 YYNGEE. The chain's CDR3 is CASSAEGTGKGEKLFF. CDR3 DNA sequence: TGTGCCAGCAGCGCTGAAGGGACAGGGAAAGGTGAAAAACTGTTTTTT.

The V and J genes are TRBV27 and TRBJ2-2; TRBD1 matches at 9 bases. J gave up 9 bases and V 3 bases, and 8 bases lay outside the gene matches. Per germline, CDR1 MNHEY and CDR2 SMNVEV (reference sequence). The CDR3 extends over 15 amino acids. CDR3 coding DNA: TGTGCCAGCAGTTTCCTCGGGACAGGGAGGCGGGAGCTGTTTTTT. Translation: CASSFLGTGRRELFF.

This chain's CDR3 is CASHLRTSSEQYF. In nucleotides, the CDR3 is TGCGCCAGCCACTTGAGGACTAGCAGCGAGCAGTACTTC. The V and J genes are TRBV5-1 and TRBJ2-7; 8 positions agree with TRBD2. The ends lost 7 bases at V and 6 bases at J; junction bases unmatched: 9. Germline CDR1 reads SGHRS; CDR2 reads YFSETQ. The CDR3 contains 13 residues.

The chain is built from TRBV11-2 and TRBJ1-1; TRBD1 might be the D (5 bases). The CDR3 length is 14 residues. V gave up 5 bases and J gave up 1 base, with 11 bases separating them. Per the germline V gene, CDR1 is SGHAT and CDR2 is FQNNGV. The CDR3 reads CASSPNQGNTEAFF. In DNA, the CDR3 is TGTGCCAGCAGCCCTAACCAGGGGAACACTGAAGCTTTCTTT. The full variable domain, completed using reference TRBV11-2 and TRBJ1-1, is EAGVAQSPRYKIIEKRQSVAFWCNPISGHATLYWYQQILGQGPKLLIQFQNNGVVDDSQLPKDRFSAERLKGVDSTLKIQPAKLEDSAVYLCASSPNQGNTEAFFGQGTRLTVV.

V gene TRBV7-8 combines with J gene TRBJ1-2; TRBD1 might be the D (5 bases). Trimming left V 1 base short and J 7 bases short, with 10 bases between. The germline V gene has CDR1 SGHVS and CDR2 FQNEAQ. The CDR3 totals 13 residues. The CDR3 region has the DNA TGTGCCAGCAGCTTAGTAGGCAGGGCTGGCTACACCTTC. Protein sequence: CASSLVGRAGYTF.

This chain links TRBV3-1 (or the pseudogene TRBV3-2) with TRBJ2-1; possibly TRBD1 for D (5 bases). Germline V gene lookup returns CDR1 LGHDT and CDR2 YNNKEL (reference sequence). Trimming removed 4 bases from V and 2 bases from J, with 12 bases in between. This CDR3 is built from 15 residues. CDR3 amino acids: CASSPSWGPYNEQFF. CDR3 nucleotide sequence: TGTGCCAGCAGCCCCAGTTGGGGCCCCTACAATGAGCAGTTCTTC.

The chain recombines TRBV5-1 with TRBJ1-2; D remains ambiguous. CDR1 SGHRS and CDR2 YFSETQ come from the germline V gene. V shed 7 bases and J shed 2 bases, with 15 bases lying between them. The CDR3 contains 14 residues. CDR3 nucleotide sequence: TGCGCCAGCGCCCGGGAGAGCGACAACTATGGCTACACCTTC. The encoded protein is CASARESDNYGYTF. Based on the CDR3 plus reference TRBV5-1 and TRBJ1-2, the full variable domain is KAGVTQTPRYLIKTRGQQVTLSCSPISGHRSVSWYQQTPGQGLQFLFEYFSETQRNKGNFPGRFSGRQFSNSRSEMNVSTLELGDSALYLCASARESDNYGYTFGSGTRLTVV.

The chain recombines TRBV18 with TRBJ2-3, with a possible D match to TRBD1 (5 bases). V lost 4 bases, J lost 0 bases, and 11 bases lay in between. The CDR3 contains 15 residues. Germline CDR1 is KGHSH and CDR2 is LQKENI. The CDR3 is CASSLTELSTDTQYF. The DNA of the CDR3 is TGTGCCAGCTCACTGACAGAGCTCAGCACAGATACGCAGTATTTT. The whole variable domain, remainder taken from reference TRBV18 and TRBJ2-3, is NAGVMQNPRHLVRRRGQEARLRCSPMKGHSHVYWYRQLPEEGLKFMVYLQKENIIDESGMPKERFSAEFPKEGPSILRIQQVVRGDSAAYFCASSLTELSTDTQYFGPGTRLTVL.

A few counts support this clone. Distinct nucleotide sequences in the sample also encode this CDR3. The chain links TRBV5-1 to TRBJ1-2, with TRBD1 identical over 10 bases. Germline V CDR1 and CDR2: SGHRS, YFSETQ. The V and J ends lost 0 bases and 4 bases, in that order; junction bases with no gene match: 6. The length of the CDR3 is 16 residues. CDR3 coding DNA: TGCGCCAGCAGCTTGGCCGGGACAGGGGACGGCTATGGCTACACCTTC. Its translation: CASSLAGTGDGYGYTF.

The V gene is TRBV19, the J gene TRBJ1-1; 7 bases agree with TRBD1. CDR1 is LNHDA and CDR2 is SQIVND in the germline V gene (reference sequence). Trimming removed 1 base from V and 8 bases from J; junction bases left unmatched: 7. The CDR3 sequence is 14 residues long. The CDR3 sequence: CASSIGWDRPEAFF. For the CDR3, the DNA is TGTGCCAGTAGTATAGGCTGGGACAGACCAGAAGCTTTCTTT.

This rearrangement joins TRBV28 to TRBJ1-4; D is ambiguous. Germline CDR1 MDHEN, CDR2 SYDVKM. V gave up 5 bases and J gave up 5 bases, with 18 bases separating them. The CDR3 is 16 amino acids. In nucleotides, the CDR3 is TGTGCCAGCAGTCCGATAGGACTGGCAAAAAATGAAAAACTGTTTTTT. It specifies CASSPIGLAKNEKLFF.

This chain joins TRBV6-1 and TRBJ2-5, with 9 bases identical to TRBD2. V lost 3 bases, J lost 0 bases, and 8 bases stayed unmatched. CDR1 is MNHNS and CDR2 is SASEGT in the germline V gene. The CDR3 contains 17 residues. CDR3 nucleotides: TGTGCCAGCAGTGATGGGCTAGCGGGACGGTACCAAGAGACCCAGTACTTC. This sequence encodes CASSDGLAGRYQETQYF.

A single count supports this clone. The chain links TRBV3-1 (or the pseudogene TRBV3-2) to TRBJ1-6; D ambiguous. The CDR3 covers 13 residues. The germline gives CDR1 LGHDT, CDR2 YNNKEL (reference sequence). Trimming took 0 bases from V and 9 from J, leaving 6 bases between them. CDR3 loop: CASSQETSSPLHF. The CDR3 DNA follows: TGTGCCAGCAGCCAAGAGACAAGTTCACCCCTCCACTTT.